This TCR beta chain was retrieved from a study of PD-1 blockade in mismatch repair-deficient tumors. Study in general: Patients had about a dozen mismatch repair-deficient cancer types and were previously treated and progressing.

Study conclusions and caveats: Rapid post-treatment expansion, then contraction, generally preceding radiologic response, marked tumor-resident clones.

This clone was counted only a few times. Antigen specificity is unknown. Germline-derived CDR1 and CDR2 are MGHRA and YSYEKL. The V end lost 0 bases, the J end lost 0 bases, and 3 bases lay between the germline ends. The CDR3 sequence is 13 residues long. Mismatch repair deficiency was confirmed in all patients, by PCR or immunohistochemistry. TCRs were sequenced from three patients responding to pembrolizumab. TCRdb's table, derived via immunoSEQ multiplex PCR, lists solely in-frame clones and lacks some. The table lists more than 85,000 clones, 82% of them singletons. This TCR derives from an adult with mismatch repair-deficient cancer. Source: peripheral blood, taken around 8 months after starting pembrolizumab. The chain joins TRBV4-1 to TRBJ2-7, with D hard to call. CDR3: CASSQDSSYEQYF. CDR3 nucleotide sequence: TGCGCCAGCAGCCAAGATTCCTCCTACGAGCAGTACTTC.